This is a list of T cell receptor beta chains from one sample in a study of spatial heterogeneity in lung cancer. From the 5' RACE reads, TCRdb called clonotypes with MiXCR, one entry per CDR3 protein. The table has 43,000 or so distinct CDR3 sequences, approximately 7% seen once; the top ten hold around 45%. The sequences come from PBMCs, collected at surgery. Source of these receptors: a female donor with early-stage non-small cell lung cancer. CDR3s include the opening cysteine and the closing phenylalanine or tryptophan. Fields, in order: clone size, V gene, D gene, J gene, CDR3 protein, CDR3 DNA. D genes are given only for firm matches. Clone size is stated in some rows and not others, as once, few, many or a class when expanded.

few	TRBV27	TRBD2	TRBJ2-3	CASSSYSGGAGTDTQYF	TGTGCCAGCAGTTCCTATAGCGGGGGGGCCGGGACAGATACGCAGTATTTT
many	TRBV30	-	TRBJ1-5	CAWRLGMGPINQPQHF	TGTGCCTGGAGACTCGGGATGGGGCCGATCAATCAGCCCCAGCATTTT
-	TRBV6-5	-	TRBJ2-2	CASSYGPGANTGELFF	TGTGCCAGCAGTTACGGGCCAGGGGCGAACACCGGGGAGCTGTTTTTT
many	TRBV15	TRBD1	TRBJ2-7	CATSRVTGAYEQYF	TGTGCCACCAGCAGAGTCACAGGGGCCTACGAGCAGTACTTC
few	TRBV2	-	TRBJ1-2	CASSEAENGYTF	TGTGCCAGCAGTGAAGCGGAGAATGGCTACACCTTC
many	TRBV5-1	-	TRBJ1-3	CASSLEWGPGNTIYF	TGCGCCAGCAGCTTGGAATGGGGGCCTGGAAACACCATATATTTT
many	TRBV2	-	TRBJ1-2	CASSETQQGLANYGYTF	TGTGCCAGCAGTGAAACCCAGCAGGGGCTAGCTAACTATGGCTACACCTTC
-	TRBV6-2/TRBV6-3	TRBD1	TRBJ2-4	CASSYPDRGHIQYF	TGTGCCAGCAGTTACCCGGACAGGGGTCACATTCAGTACTTC
many	TRBV15	-	TRBJ2-5	CATSRDLQEETQYF	TGTGCCACCAGCAGAGATCTGCAGGAAGAGACCCAGTACTTC
few	TRBV6-1	-	TRBJ2-7	CASSEVRSNAWEQYF	TGTGCCAGCAGTGAAGTGAGATCAAACGCATGGGAGCAGTACTTC
-	TRBV7-2	-	TRBJ1-5	CASSPQGYQPQHF	TGTGCCAGCAGCCCTCAGGGATATCAGCCCCAGCATTTT
-	TRBV30	-	TRBJ1-6	CALAQKSPLHF	TGTGCCCTTGCCCAGAAGTCACCCCTCCACTTT
many	TRBV7-9	TRBD1	TRBJ1-1	CASSLNTGATEAFF	TGTGCCAGCAGCTTAAATACAGGGGCAACCGAAGCTTTCTTT
many	TRBV20-1	-	TRBJ2-2	CSAITGRDTGELFF	TGCAGTGCTATTACAGGGAGGGACACCGGGGAGCTGTTTTTT
many	TRBV5-1	TRBD2	TRBJ2-2	CASSRSAGRDTGELFF	TGCGCCAGCAGCAGATCAGCGGGGAGGGACACCGGGGAGCTGTTTTTT
many	TRBV6-1	-	TRBJ2-4	CASSSTRGAKNIQYF	TGTGCCAGCAGTAGCACCAGGGGTGCCAAAAACATTCAGTACTTC
few	TRBV11-2	TRBD1	TRBJ2-1	CASSLAGDRGNEQFF	TGTGCCAGCAGCTTAGCGGGGGACAGGGGTAATGAGCAGTTCTTC
many	TRBV4-2	-	TRBJ2-1	CASSHPAGTGSGSEQFF	TGTGCCAGCAGCCACCCTGCCGGGACAGGGAGCGGGAGTGAGCAGTTCTTC
many	TRBV15	-	TRBJ1-3	CATSRKAGGSSGNTIYF	TGTGCCACCAGCAGGAAGGCCGGCGGCAGCTCTGGAAACACCATATATTTT
-	TRBV7-9	TRBD1	TRBJ2-1	CASSPPGTGGNEQFF	TGTGCCAGCAGCCCACCGGGGACAGGGGGCAATGAGCAGTTCTTC
many	TRBV7-2	TRBD2	TRBJ2-1	CASSSSGNSYNEQFF	TGTGCCAGCAGCTCTAGCGGGAACTCCTACAATGAGCAGTTCTTC
-	TRBV7-6	-	TRBJ2-3	CASSANLMHADTQYF	TGTGCCAGCAGCGCCAACCTAATGCATGCAGATACGCAGTATTTT